The 10 T cell receptor beta chains presented below share a single source sample, sequenced in a study of radiation and T cells in renal cell carcinoma. The time point is: baseline pretreatment blood. Treatment noted: 15 Gy SBRT to primary tumor, nephrectomy 4 weeks later. The protocol was immunoSEQ multiplex PCR, while the TCRdb copy is restricted to in-frame clones and leaves out a portion. The sample lists 150,000 or so clones, approximately 82% occurring once. This specimen was blood, taken from a patient whose treatment included radiotherapy and nephrectomy. The receptors stem from a woman between 45 and 60 years old with renal cell carcinoma.

This clone was recorded once. The CDR3 is CASSLTGRGRVTEAFF. The CDR3 nucleotides are TGCGCCAGCAGCCTTACAGGGAGGGGGCGCGTGACTGAAGCTTTCTTT. The chain links TRBV4-1 to TRBJ1-1, with TRBD1 matching 7 bases. The CDR3 is made up of 16 amino acids. V gave up 4 bases and J gave up 5 bases; unmatched junction bases: 13. Germline CDR1 reads MGHRA; CDR2 reads YSYEKL.

The genes are TRBV11-2 and TRBJ1-2; D remains ambiguous. Trimming took 5 bases from V and 2 from J, leaving 15 bases between them. Germline lookup yields CDR1 SGHAT and CDR2 FQNNGV. This CDR3 comprises 15 residues. The DNA of the CDR3 is TGTGCCAGCAGCCCGCTCCGCCGATGGAACTATGGCTACACCTTC. Translation: CASSPLRRWNYGYTF.

This sequence joins TRBV19 and TRBJ1-1, with D hard to call. Germline assignment: CDR1 LNHDA and CDR2 SQIVND (reference sequence). Trimming removed 0 bases from V and 5 bases from J, with 13 bases in between. This CDR3 comprises 15 residues. The CDR3 loop reads CASSIEFRELTEAFF. The CDR3, as DNA: TGTGCCAGTAGTATAGAATTCCGGGAGTTAACTGAAGCTTTCTTT.

The chain carries TRBV4-3 and TRBJ2-1; D may be TRBD1 or TRBD2 (5 bases each). The germline V and J ends were trimmed by 1 base and 8 bases, with 9 bases remaining between them. Per the germline V gene, CDR1 is LGHNA and CDR2 is YSLEER. This CDR3 is built from 13 residues. CDR3 region: CASSQAPGHEQFF. Here the CDR3 DNA reads TGCGCCAGCAGCCAAGCCCCGGGGCATGAGCAGTTCTTC.

The rearrangement links TRBV30 to TRBJ2-3; unclear D gene. Per germline, CDR1 GTSNPN and CDR2 SVGIG (reference sequence). This CDR3 has 13 amino acids. V lost 2 bases to trimming and J lost 4 bases, with 10 bases between them. The CDR3 nucleotides read TGTGCCTGGAGTAACGAACCCTCAGATACGCAGTATTTT. Residues: CAWSNEPSDTQYF.

The rearrangement links TRBV6-5 to TRBJ2-7, with 9 bases identical to TRBD1. V was clipped by 1 base and J by 4 bases; unmatched bases: 2. This CDR3 contains 14 residues. Germline CDR1 reads MNHEY; CDR2 reads SVGAGI. The CDR3 DNA is TGTGCCAGCAGTTACTACGGACAGGGGTACGAGCAGTACTTC. Translating it yields CASSYYGQGYEQYF.

The J gene is TRBJ1-5, the V gene TRBV2; no clear D. The CDR3 is made up of 16 amino acids. Trimming cost V 4 bases and J 0 bases, with 13 bases left between them. CDR1 is SNHLY and CDR2 is FYNNEI in the germline V gene. This CDR3 is CASSVSLRISNQPQHF. The CDR3 DNA reads as TGTGCCAGCAGTGTCTCCCTTCGAATTAGCAATCAGCCCCAGCATTTT.

The chain recombines TRBV25-1 with TRBJ1-2, with 8 nucleotides matching TRBD1. V lost 6 bases, J lost 5 bases, and 5 bases stayed unmatched. The CDR3 spans 13 residues. Germline-derived CDR1 and CDR2 are MGHDK and SYGVNS. The CDR3 loop is CASRLQGGYGYTF. DNA for the CDR3: TGTGCCAGCAGACTACAGGGGGGGTATGGCTACACCTTC.

V usage is TRBV6-5 and J usage is TRBJ1-4; maybe TRBD1 (6 bases). Trimming took off 0 bases at V and 7 bases at J, with 12 bases between the two ends. The CDR3 totals 15 residues. Germline V lookup: CDR1 MNHEY, CDR2 SVGAGI. CDR3 coding DNA: TGTGCCAGCAGTTACTCGGGGGGGCGCTTTGAAAAACTGTTTTTT. This translates into CASSYSGGRFEKLFF.

The chain couples TRBV21-1 to TRBJ1-1. TRBV21-1 is a known pseudogene. This CDR3 has 11 residues. In DNA form, the CDR3 reads TGTGCCAGCAGCAGGGGCACTGAAGCTTTCTTT. Its translation: CASSRGTEAFF.